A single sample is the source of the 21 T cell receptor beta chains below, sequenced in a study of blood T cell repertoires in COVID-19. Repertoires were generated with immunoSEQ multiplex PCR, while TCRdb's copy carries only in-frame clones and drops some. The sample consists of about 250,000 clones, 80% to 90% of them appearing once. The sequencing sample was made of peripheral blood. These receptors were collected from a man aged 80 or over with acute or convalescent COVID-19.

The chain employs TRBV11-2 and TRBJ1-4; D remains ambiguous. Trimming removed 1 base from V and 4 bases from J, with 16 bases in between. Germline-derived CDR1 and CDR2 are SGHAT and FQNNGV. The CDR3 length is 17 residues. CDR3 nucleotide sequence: TGTGCCAGCAGCTTAGGGGTGCTGGCCGGAGGTAATGAAAAACTGTTTTTT. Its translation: CASSLGVLAGGNEKLFF.

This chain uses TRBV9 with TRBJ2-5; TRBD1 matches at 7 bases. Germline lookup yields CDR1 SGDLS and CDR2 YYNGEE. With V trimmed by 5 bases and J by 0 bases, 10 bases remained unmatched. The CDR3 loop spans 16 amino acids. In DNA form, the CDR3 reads TGTGCCAGCAGTCAGGGGGTGCTACCGTACCAAGAGACCCAGTACTTC. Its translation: CASSQGVLPYQETQYF.

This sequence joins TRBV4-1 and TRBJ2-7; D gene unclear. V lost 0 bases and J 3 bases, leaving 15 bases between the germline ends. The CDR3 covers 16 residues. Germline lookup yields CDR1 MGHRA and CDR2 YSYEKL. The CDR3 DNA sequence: TGCGCCAGCAGCCAAGAGAATACACCCCCCGTCTACGAGCAGTACTTC. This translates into CASSQENTPPVYEQYF.

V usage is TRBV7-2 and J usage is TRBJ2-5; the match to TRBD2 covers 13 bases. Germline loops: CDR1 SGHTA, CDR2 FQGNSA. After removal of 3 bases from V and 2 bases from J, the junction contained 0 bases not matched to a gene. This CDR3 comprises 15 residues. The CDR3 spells CASSLGLAGQETQYF. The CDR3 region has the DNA TGTGCCAGCAGCTTGGGACTAGCGGGACAAGAGACCCAGTACTTC.

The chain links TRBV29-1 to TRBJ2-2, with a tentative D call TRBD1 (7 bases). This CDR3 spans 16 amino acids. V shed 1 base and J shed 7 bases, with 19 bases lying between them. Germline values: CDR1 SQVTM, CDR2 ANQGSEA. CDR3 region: CSVEVAGGILDGELFF. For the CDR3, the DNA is TGCAGCGTTGAAGTGGCAGGGGGGATTCTGGACGGGGAGCTGTTTTTT.

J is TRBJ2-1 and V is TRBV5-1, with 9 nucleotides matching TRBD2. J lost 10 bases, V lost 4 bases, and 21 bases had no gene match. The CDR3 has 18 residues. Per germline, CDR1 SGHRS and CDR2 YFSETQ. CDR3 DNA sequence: TGCGCCAGCAGCAAACTAGATGTAGCGGGAGTCCCCCGGGGAGAGCAGTTCTTC. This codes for CASSKLDVAGVPRGEQFF.

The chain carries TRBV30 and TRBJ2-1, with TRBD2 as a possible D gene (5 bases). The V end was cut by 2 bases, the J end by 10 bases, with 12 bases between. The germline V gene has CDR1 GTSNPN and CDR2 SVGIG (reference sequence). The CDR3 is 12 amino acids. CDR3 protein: CAWSPTRGEQFF. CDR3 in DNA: TGTGCCTGGAGTCCCACTCGGGGAGAGCAGTTCTTC.

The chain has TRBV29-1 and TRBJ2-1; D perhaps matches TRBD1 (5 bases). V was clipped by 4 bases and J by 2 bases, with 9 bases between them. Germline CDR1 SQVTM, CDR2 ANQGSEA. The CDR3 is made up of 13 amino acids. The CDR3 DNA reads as TGCAGCGTTGCGGCAGGGCCCTACAATGAGCAGTTCTTC. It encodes CSVAAGPYNEQFF.

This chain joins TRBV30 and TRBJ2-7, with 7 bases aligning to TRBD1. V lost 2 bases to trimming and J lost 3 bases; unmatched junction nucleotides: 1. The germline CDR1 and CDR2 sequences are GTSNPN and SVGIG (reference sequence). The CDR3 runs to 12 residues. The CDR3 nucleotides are TGTGCCTGGAGTCGACAGGGCTACGAGCAGTACTTC. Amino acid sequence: CAWSRQGYEQYF.

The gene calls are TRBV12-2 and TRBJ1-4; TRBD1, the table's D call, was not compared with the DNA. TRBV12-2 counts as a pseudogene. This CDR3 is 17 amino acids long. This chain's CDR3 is CASRLIPTTGGNEKLFF. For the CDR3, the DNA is TGTGCAAGTCGCCTGATCCCGACGACAGGGGGAAATGAAAAACTGTTTTTT.

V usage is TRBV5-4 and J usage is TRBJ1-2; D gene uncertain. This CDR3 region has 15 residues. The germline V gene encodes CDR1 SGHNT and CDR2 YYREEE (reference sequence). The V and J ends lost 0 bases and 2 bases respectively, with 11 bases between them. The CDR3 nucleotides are TGTGCCAGCAGCTTGGTTGAGGGAGTGAACTATGGCTACACCTTC. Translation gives CASSLVEGVNYGYTF.

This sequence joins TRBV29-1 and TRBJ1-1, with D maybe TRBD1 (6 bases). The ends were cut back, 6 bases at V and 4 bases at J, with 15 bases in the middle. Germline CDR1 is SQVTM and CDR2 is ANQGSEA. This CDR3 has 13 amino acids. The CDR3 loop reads CSVAGGGGTEAFF. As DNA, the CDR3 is TGCAGCGTGGCAGGAGGGGGGGGCACTGAAGCTTTCTTT.

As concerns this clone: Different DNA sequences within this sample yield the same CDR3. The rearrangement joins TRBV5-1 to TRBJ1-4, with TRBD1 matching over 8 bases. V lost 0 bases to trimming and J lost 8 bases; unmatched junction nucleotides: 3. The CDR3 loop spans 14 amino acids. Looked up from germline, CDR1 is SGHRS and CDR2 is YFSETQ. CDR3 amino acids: CASSLGQGREKLFF. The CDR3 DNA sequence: TGCGCCAGCAGCTTGGGACAGGGGCGAGAAAAACTGTTTTTT.

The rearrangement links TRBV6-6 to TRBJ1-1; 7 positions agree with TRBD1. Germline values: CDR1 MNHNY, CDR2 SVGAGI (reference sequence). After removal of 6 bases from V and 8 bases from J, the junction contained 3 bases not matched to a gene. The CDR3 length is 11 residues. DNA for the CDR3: TGTGCCAGCAGCCAACAGGGGGAAGCTTTCTTT. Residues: CASSQQGEAFF.

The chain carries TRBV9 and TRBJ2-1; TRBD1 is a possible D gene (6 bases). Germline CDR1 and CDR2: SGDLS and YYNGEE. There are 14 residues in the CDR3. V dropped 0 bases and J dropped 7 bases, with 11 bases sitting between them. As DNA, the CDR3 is TGTGCCAGCAGCGTAGTTGGGGGCTGGAATGAGCAGTTCTTC. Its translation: CASSVVGGWNEQFF.

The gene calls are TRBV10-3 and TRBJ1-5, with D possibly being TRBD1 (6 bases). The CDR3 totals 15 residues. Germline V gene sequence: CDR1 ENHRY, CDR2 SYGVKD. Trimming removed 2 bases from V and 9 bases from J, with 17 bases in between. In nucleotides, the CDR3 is TGTGCCATCAGTGAGGGCGAACAGGGACGGGCGCCCCAGCATTTT. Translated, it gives CAISEGEQGRAPQHF.

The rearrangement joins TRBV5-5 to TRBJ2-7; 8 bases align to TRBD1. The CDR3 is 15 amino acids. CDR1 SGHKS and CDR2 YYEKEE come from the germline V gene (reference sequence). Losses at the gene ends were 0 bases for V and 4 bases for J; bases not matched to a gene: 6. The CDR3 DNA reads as TGTGCCAGCAGCTTGGTGGTCAGGGGGCCTTACGAGCAGTACTTC. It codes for CASSLVVRGPYEQYF.

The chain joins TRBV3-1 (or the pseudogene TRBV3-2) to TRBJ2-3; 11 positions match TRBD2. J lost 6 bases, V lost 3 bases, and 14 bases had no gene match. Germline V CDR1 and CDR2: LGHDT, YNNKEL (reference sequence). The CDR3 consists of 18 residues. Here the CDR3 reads CASSHLPPVAGGIDTQYF. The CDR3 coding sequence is TGTGCCAGCAGCCATTTACCCCCAGTAGCGGGGGGGATTGATACGCAGTATTTT.

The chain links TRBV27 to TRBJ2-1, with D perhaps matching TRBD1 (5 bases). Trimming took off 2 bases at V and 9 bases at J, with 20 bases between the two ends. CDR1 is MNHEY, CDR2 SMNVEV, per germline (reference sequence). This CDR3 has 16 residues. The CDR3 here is CASSLDRQGLYSEQFF. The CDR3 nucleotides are TGTGCCAGCAGTTTAGACCGGCAGGGTTTGTATAGTGAGCAGTTCTTC.

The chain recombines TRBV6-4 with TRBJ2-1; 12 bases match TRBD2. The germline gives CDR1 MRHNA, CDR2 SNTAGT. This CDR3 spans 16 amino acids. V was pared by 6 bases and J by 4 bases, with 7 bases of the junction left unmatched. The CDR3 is CASSPRTSGDYNEQFF. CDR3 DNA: TGTGCCAGCAGCCCCCGGACTAGCGGGGATTACAATGAGCAGTTCTTC.

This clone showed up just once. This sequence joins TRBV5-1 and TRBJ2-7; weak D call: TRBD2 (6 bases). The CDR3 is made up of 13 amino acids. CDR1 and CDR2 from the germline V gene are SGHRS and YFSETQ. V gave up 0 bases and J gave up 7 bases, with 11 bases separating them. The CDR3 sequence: CASSLGYAGEQYF. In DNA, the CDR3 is TGCGCCAGCAGCTTGGGTTATGCGGGGGAGCAGTACTTC.